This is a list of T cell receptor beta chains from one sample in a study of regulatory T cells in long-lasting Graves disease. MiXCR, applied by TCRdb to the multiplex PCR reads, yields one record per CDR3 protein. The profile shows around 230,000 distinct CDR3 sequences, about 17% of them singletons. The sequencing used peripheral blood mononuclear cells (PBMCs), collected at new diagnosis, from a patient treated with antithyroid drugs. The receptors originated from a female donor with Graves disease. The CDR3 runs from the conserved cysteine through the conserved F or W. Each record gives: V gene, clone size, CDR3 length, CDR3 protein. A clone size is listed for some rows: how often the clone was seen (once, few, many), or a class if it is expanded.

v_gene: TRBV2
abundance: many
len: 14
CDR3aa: CASSPTSGRVEQFF

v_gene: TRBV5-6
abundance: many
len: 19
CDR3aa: CASSFLGLVGSGRSNEQFF

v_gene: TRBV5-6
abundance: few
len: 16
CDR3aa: CASSLYGDIQSDEQYF

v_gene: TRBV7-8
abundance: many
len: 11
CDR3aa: CASSSGQGDTF

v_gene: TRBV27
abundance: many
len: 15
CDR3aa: CASRVGLINTGELFF

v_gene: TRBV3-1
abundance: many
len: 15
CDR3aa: CASSPRRGQRDGYTF

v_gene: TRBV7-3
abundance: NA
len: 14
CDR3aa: CASSLTHWAGEQFF

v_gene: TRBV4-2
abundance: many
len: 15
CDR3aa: CASSQAGTSGNEQFF

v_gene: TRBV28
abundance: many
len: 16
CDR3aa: CASSSIGGPAGNTIYF

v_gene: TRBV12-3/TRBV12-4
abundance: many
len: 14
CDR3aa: CASSLNLGPFDYTF

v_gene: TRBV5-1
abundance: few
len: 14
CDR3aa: CASSPRRPSDTQYF

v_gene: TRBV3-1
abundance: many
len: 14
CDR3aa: CASSLFRIDEKLFF

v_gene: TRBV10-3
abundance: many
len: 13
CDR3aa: CAISERDSATQYF

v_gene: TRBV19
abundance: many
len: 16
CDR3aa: CASSPRTGSYNSPLHF

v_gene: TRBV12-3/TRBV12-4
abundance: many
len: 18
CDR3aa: CASSLGARAHWSNQPQHF

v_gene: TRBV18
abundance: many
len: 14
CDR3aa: CASSTNRMNTEAFF

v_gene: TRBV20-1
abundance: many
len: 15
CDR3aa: CSASVGAGLQETQYF

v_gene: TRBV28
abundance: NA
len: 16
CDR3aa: CASSATGGGAAYEQYF

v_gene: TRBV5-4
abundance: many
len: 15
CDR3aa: CASSHIAPRDNEQFF

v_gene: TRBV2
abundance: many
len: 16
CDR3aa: CASSEAGTGSSYEQYF

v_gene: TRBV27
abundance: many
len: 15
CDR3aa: CASSARTSGDNEQFF

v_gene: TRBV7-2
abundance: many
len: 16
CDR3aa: CASSWGAGFNTGELFF

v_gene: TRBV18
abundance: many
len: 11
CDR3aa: CASSRQGSPFF

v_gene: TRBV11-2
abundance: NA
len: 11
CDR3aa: CASSPLAEQFF

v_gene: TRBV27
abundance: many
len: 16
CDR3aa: CASLDPTSGNTDTQYF

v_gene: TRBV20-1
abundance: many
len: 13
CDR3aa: CGQSGTANTEAFF

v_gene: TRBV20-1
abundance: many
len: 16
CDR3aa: CSARDLAGPPTDTQYF

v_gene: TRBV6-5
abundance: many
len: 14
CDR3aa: CASSSLVTNYGYTF

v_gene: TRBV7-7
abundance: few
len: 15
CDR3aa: CASSSDGLAENEQFF

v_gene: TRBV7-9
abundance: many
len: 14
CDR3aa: CASNDPARNTEAFF

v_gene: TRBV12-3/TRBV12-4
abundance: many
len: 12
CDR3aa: CASSPRSAAIYF

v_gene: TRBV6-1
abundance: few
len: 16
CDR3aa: CASSPGEGRWDSPLHF

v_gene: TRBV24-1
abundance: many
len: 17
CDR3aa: CATSDFELAGYADTQYF

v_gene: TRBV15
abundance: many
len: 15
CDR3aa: CATSRLAGVVGEQYF

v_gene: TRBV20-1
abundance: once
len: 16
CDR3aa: CSALLAGEGAYNEQFF

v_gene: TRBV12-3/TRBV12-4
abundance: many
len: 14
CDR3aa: CASRKTQGGYEQYF

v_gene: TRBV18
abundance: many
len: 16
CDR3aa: CASSPRQGAQEGKLFF

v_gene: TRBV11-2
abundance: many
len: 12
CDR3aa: CASSLEVHEQYF

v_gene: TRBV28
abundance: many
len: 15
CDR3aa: CASRGQGSPNTEAFF

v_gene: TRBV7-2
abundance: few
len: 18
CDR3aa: CASSPTALGGGNTDTQYF

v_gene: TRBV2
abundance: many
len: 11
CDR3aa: CARGPGTEAFF

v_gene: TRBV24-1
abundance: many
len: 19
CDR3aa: CATSGSWGLAGVGTGELFF

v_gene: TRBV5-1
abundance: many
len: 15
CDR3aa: CASSLGGSETDTQYF

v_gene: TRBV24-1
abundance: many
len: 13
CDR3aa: CATSGSPYEIQYF

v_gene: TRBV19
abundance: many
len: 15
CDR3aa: CASSSTGAWNQPQHF

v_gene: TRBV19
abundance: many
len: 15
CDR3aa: CASAVSGRRGGTQYF

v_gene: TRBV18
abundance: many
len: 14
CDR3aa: CASSPPGDVYGYTF

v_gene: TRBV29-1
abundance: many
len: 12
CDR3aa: CSVGLVNTEAFF

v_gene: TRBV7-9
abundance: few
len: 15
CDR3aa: CASSLLGKINEKLFF

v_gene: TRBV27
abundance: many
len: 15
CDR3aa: CASSPAGGPSETQYF

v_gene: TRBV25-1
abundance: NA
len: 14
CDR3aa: CASSVTGRGSPLHF

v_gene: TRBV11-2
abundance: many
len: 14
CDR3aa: CASSPSVAGSEQYF

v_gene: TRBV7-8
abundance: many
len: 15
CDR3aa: CASSLGLAGVHEQFF

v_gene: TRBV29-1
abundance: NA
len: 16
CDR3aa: CSVVVYRLAGANEQFF

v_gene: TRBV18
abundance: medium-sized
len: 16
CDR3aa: CASLPGHRNLTDTQYF